This T cell receptor (beta chain) was recovered during a study of cytomegalovirus exposure and HLA in healthy donors. The CDR3 covers 15 residues. Trimming cost V 11 bases and J 3 bases; bases outside gene matches: 7. Germline-derived CDR1 and CDR2 are SEHNR and FQNEAQ (reference sequence). 13 Jbeta primers and 60 Vbeta primers were used for the PCR. Using immunoSEQ multiplex PCR, the repertoire was profiled, and TCRdb retains in-frame clones only, with some absent. The data show 99,000 or so clones, about 80% seen once. The chain uses TRBV7-9 and TRBJ1-4; 12 bases align to TRBD1. This clonotype was obtained from a woman in her 40s in good health and CMV-seronegative. Sequencing input: PBMCs. The CDR3 spells CAGTGGESANEKLFF. The CDR3, as DNA: TGTGCCGGGACAGGGGGCGAGTCGGCTAATGAAAAACTGTTTTTT.